This T cell receptor (beta chain) was recovered during a study of cytomegalovirus exposure and HLA in healthy donors. Points from the study as a whole: In a later analysis, specific HLA alleles were associated with approximately 16,000 TCR beta sequences at a 0.05 false discovery rate. A further, later analysis showed that HLA-associated TCR beta chains (compared with equally common others) were more clonally expanded. When analyzed later, a missense DCLRE1C variant was found to be linked to TCR beta V- and J-gene trimming.

Trimming shortened V by 5 bases and J by 3 bases, and 17 bases separated the two germline ends. The germline CDR1 and CDR2 sequences are SEHNR and FQNEAQ (reference sequence). The CDR3 contains 16 residues. A word on this clone: What it recognizes is unknown.

PCR was performed using 60 Vbeta and 13 Jbeta primers. Clones were sequenced by immunoSEQ multiplex PCR, and TCRdb holds only the in-frame ones, with some missing. The sample consists of about 130,000 clones, around 77% of them appearing once. Sequencing was performed on PBMCs. The sequence was collected from a woman aged 40 to 49 in good health and CMV-seropositive. The chain uses TRBV7-9 and TRBJ1-3, with D hard to call. The CDR3 DNA follows: TGTGCCAGCAGCCTAGGACCGCAGGTGATTGGAAACACCATATATTTT. Protein product: CASSLGPQVIGNTIYF. Drawing the rest from reference TRBV7-9 and TRBJ1-3, the complete variable domain is DTGVSQNPRHKITKRGQNVTFRCDPISEHNRLYWYRQTLGQGPEFLTYFQNEAQLEKSRLLSDRFSAERPKGSFSTLEIQRTEQGDSAMYLCASSLGPQVIGNTIYFGEGSWLTVV.